The 4 T cell receptor beta chains listed next were all sequenced from one sample in a study of control samples from healthy donors and cancer patients. The table came from immunoSEQ multiplex PCR; TCRdb's copy has only in-frame clones and leaves some out. Of about 150,000 clones in the sample, about 94% were seen once. Sequenced input: blood. These receptors were collected from a man in his forties or fifties in good health.

The V and J genes are TRBV25-1 and TRBJ2-4; 7 bases are a match to TRBD2. The germline gives CDR1 MGHDK, CDR2 SYGVNS. CDR3 size: 14 residues. With V trimmed by 3 bases and J by 5 bases, 4 bases remained unmatched. CDR3 amino acids: CASSDWGRENIQYF. The CDR3 nucleotides are TGTGCCAGCAGTGATTGGGGGAGGGAAAACATTCAGTACTTC.

This clone was observed a handful of times. The J gene is TRBJ1-2, the V gene TRBV24-1; no clear D gene. CDR1 is KGHDR and CDR2 is SFDVKD in the germline V gene. The ends were cut back, 5 bases at V and 5 bases at J, with 17 bases in the middle. The CDR3 covers 15 residues. CDR3 nucleotides: TGTGCCACCAGTGGCCCACCGGGGAGGTCTTATGGCTACACCTTC. This encodes CATSGPPGRSYGYTF.

The chain employs TRBV5-1 and TRBJ2-7; D not resolved. V was shortened by 0 bases and J by 3 bases, with 7 bases between the two germline ends. The CDR3 extends over 13 amino acids. Germline CDR1 is SGHRS and CDR2 is YFSETQ. The CDR3 here is CASSLERVYEQYF. The DNA of the CDR3 is TGCGCCAGCAGCTTGGAACGGGTCTACGAGCAGTACTTC.

This clone came up once. The chain combines TRBV19 with TRBJ1-5, with D possibly TRBD1 on 5 matching bases. CDR1 and CDR2 (germline): LNHDA, SQIVND (reference sequence). V was clipped by 6 bases and J by 1 base, with 13 bases between them. The CDR3 is made up of 15 amino acids. CDR3 loop: CASRLARESNQPQHF. CDR3 bases: TGTGCCAGTAGGTTAGCCAGGGAAAGCAATCAGCCCCAGCATTTT.